Below, 9 T cell receptor beta chains from the same sample are listed, as sequenced in a study of cytomegalovirus exposure and HLA in healthy donors. The PCR contained 60 Vbeta and 13 Jbeta primers. Profiling relied on immunoSEQ multiplex PCR, and the TCRdb table lists in-frame clones only, not all of them. The sample yields under 200,000 clones, about 71% seen once. Input material: PBMCs. The receptor set was obtained from a man aged 45 to 65 in good health and CMV-seronegative.

This clone came up a few times. The rearrangement joins TRBV18 to TRBJ1-4, with a tentative D call TRBD1 (6 bases). The germline gives CDR1 KGHSH, CDR2 LQKENI. Deletions cut 3 bases from V and 7 bases from J, with 9 bases between. The CDR3 is made up of 13 amino acids. CDR3 in DNA: TGTGCCAGCTCACCGGGACAAGTTGAAAAACTGTTTTTT. Encoded protein: CASSPGQVEKLFF.

The chain uses TRBV27 and TRBJ1-1, with D maybe TRBD1 (6 bases). The CDR3 is 14 amino acids. With 6 bases removed from V and 2 bases from J, the gap between germline ends came to 13 bases. Looked up from germline, CDR1 is MNHEY and CDR2 is SMNVEV (reference sequence). The CDR3 region is CASSPHRANTEAFF. The CDR3 DNA sequence: TGTGCCAGCAGCCCCCACAGGGCCAACACTGAAGCTTTCTTT.

The chain links TRBV5-1 to TRBJ2-3; TRBD1 matches at 8 bases. Per the germline V gene, CDR1 is SGHRS and CDR2 is YFSETQ. There are 16 residues in the CDR3. V lost 1 base to trimming and J lost 2 bases; unmatched junction nucleotides: 6. The CDR3 sequence is CASSLPGTGSTDTQYF. CDR3 sequence (DNA): TGCGCCAGCAGCTTGCCCGGGACAGGTTCCACAGATACGCAGTATTTT.

This chain connects TRBV11-2 to TRBJ1-6; D unresolved. The CDR3 consists of 16 residues. CDR1 and CDR2 from the germline V gene are SGHAT and FQNNGV. Trimming pared 3 bases from V and 0 bases from J, leaving 9 bases between. The CDR3 protein is CASSFAGSSYNSPLHF. CDR3 coding DNA: TGTGCCAGCAGCTTTGCCGGGTCCTCCTATAATTCACCCCTCCACTTT.

The chain recombines TRBV7-3 with TRBJ2-3; TRBD1 matches 8 bases. The ends lost 5 bases at V and 6 bases at J; junction bases unmatched: 7. The V gene's germline CDR1 is SGHTA and CDR2 FQGTGA. This CDR3 has 14 residues. CDR3 DNA: TGTGCCAGCAGCCGGACAGGGCTGATGGATACGCAGTATTTT. It translates to CASSRTGLMDTQYF. Full variable domain (outside the CDR3, taken from reference TRBV7-3 and TRBJ2-3): GAGVSQTPSNKVTEKGKYVELRCDPISGHTALYWYRQSLGQGPEFLIYFQGTGAADDSGLPNDRFFAVRPEGSVSTLKIQRTERGDSAVYLCASSRTGLMDTQYFGPGTRLTVL.

The chain carries TRBV28 and TRBJ1-2; D is uncertain. V lost 3 bases to trimming and J lost 4 bases, with 9 bases between them. CDR1 and CDR2 from the germline V gene are MDHEN and SYDVKM. CDR3 length: 13 residues. CDR3 loop: CASSFVGSYGYTF. For the CDR3, the DNA is TGTGCCAGCAGTTTTGTTGGCAGCTATGGCTACACCTTC.

The chain has TRBV6-7 and TRBJ1-5, with D hard to call. TRBV6-7 falls under the ORF class, with uncertain function. CDR3 length: 16 amino acids. V was shortened by 6 bases and J by 0 bases, with 15 bases between the two germline ends. CDR3 nucleotides: TGTGCCAGCAGCCCCTGGAGGGAATATAGCAATCAGCCCCAGCATTTT. It yields the protein CASSPWREYSNQPQHF.

This clone has more than one count but fewer than ten. This chain links TRBV7-2 with TRBJ1-1; 8 nucleotides align to TRBD1. The CDR3 is 15 residues long. Germline lookup yields CDR1 SGHTA and CDR2 FQGNSA. With 5 bases clipped from V and 5 bases from J, the junction kept 10 bases outside the gene matches. The CDR3: CASSLWGQAGTEAFF. CDR3 nucleotides: TGTGCCAGCAGCCTTTGGGGACAGGCGGGGACTGAAGCTTTCTTT.

The chain uses TRBV28 and TRBJ1-3; D unclear. Germline CDR1 is MDHEN and CDR2 is SYDVKM. This CDR3 has 15 residues. Trimming removed 7 bases from V and 0 bases from J, with 13 bases in between. CDR3 sequence reads: CASTPPSGSGNTIYF. DNA of the CDR3: TGTGCCAGCACCCCCCCATCGGGCTCTGGAAACACCATATATTTT.